This T cell receptor (beta chain) came from a study of T cells expressing NK-cell markers. Across the study: HCMV seropositivity characterized seven of the eight sequenced donors, and seronegativity one.

A note on this clonotype: The antigen remains unidentified.

Overall study results and limits: Once again these clonotypes came out on top in the CD3+CD56-NKG2C+ fraction of several donors. Top CD8+ clonotypes included the dominant CD3+CD56+NKG2C+ clonotypes in several donors.

5'RACE template switching built TCR beta cDNA with unique molecular identifiers. TCRdb re-called the 5' RACE reads; every CDR3 protein appears as one record, without DNA. Its listing shows a few hundred thousand distinct CDR3 sequences. Germline CDR1 and CDR2: SGHRS and YFSETQ. This CDR3 contains 12 residues. The gene calls are TRBV5-1 and TRBJ2-1. The sequence was obtained from a woman between 45 and 65 years old in good health. The sequenced material came from blood T cells: a sorted CD56 or NKG2C T cell subset, CD4+ or CD8+ T cells, or bulk PBMC T cells (not recorded which). The CDR3 sequence is CASSFEAYEQFF.